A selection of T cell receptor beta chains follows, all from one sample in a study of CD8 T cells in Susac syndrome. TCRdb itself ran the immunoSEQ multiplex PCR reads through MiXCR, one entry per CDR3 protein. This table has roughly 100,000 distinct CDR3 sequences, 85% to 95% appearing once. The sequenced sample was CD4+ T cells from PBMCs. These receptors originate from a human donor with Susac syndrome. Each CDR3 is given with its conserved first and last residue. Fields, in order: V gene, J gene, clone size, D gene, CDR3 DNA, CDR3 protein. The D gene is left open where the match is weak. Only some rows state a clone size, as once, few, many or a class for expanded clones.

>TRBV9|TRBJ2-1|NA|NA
TGTGCCAGCAGCGTTACGGGGGGCTGGAATGAGCAGTTCTTC
CASSVTGGWNEQFF
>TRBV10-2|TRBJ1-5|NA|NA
TGCGCCAGCAGTGAAATCTTGACTCAGCCCCAGCATTTT
CASSEILTQPQHF
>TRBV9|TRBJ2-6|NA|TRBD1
TGTGCCAGCAGCGTAGCTTTAGGACAGGATCTTGCCAACGTCCTGACTTTC
CASSVALGQDLANVLTF
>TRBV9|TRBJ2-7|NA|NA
TGTGCCAGCAGCGCCTTCGACAGTAGCGACGAGCAGTACTTC
CASSAFDSSDEQYF
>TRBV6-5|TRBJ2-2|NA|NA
TGTGCCAGCAGGGGACGGCTTAACACCGGGGAGCTGTTTTTT
CASRGRLNTGELFF
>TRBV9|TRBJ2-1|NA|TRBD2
TGTGCCAGCAGCGTAGGATTAGCGGGGCTCTCCTACAATGAGCAGTTCTTC
CASSVGLAGLSYNEQFF
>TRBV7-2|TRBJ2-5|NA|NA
TGTGCCAGCAGCTTAGGGGCCGGGCGGATCCAAGAGACCCAGTACTTC
CASSLGAGRIQETQYF
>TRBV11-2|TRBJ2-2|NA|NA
TGTGCCAGCAGCCCCATAGGTCTGGGTACCGGGGAGCTGTTTTTT
CASSPIGLGTGELFF
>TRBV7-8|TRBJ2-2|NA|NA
TGTGCCAGCAGCTTGGACCACTACACCGGGGAGCTGTTTTTT
CASSLDHYTGELFF
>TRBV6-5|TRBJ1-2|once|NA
TGTGCCAGCAGGGACGCGATAGCTCTCTATGGCTACACCTTC
CASRDAIALYGYTF
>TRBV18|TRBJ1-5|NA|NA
TGTGCCAGCCAACCGGGGGTGGATCAGCCCCAGCATTTT
CASQPGVDQPQHF
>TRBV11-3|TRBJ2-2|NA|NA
TGTGCCAGCAGCATACAGGGTGGCGGGGAGCTGTTTTTT
CASSIQGGGELFF
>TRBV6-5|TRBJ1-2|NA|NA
TGTGCCAGCAGTTCCCGAGGGGCAGGGAGGGAATATGGTGGCTACACCTTC
CASSSRGAGREYGGYTF
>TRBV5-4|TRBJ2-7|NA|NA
TGTGCCAGCAGCTCGACACGGTACGAGCAGTACTTC
CASSSTRYEQYF
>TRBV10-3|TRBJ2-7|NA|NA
TGTGCCATCAGTAACCGGGGAAACGAGCAGTACTTC
CAISNRGNEQYF
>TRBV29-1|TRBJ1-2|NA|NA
TGCAGCCTCGAGGGTCCCCGCTACACCTTC
CSLEGPRYTF
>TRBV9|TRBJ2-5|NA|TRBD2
TGTGCCAGCAGCGCCGCCCTAAGGACTAGCGACGAGACCCAGTACTTC
CASSAALRTSDETQYF
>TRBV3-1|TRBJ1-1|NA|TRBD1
TGTGCCAGCAGCCTAGGGGACAGAGGCACTGAAGCTTTCTTT
CASSLGDRGTEAFF